This is a list of T cell receptor beta chains from one sample in a study of control samples from healthy donors and cancer patients. Produced via immunoSEQ multiplex PCR; TCRdb's table is partial and in-frame only. Counted here are tens of thousands of clones, roughly 82% occurring once; the ten biggest clones make up over 7.5%. Material: blood. These receptors came from a woman aged 55-70 years in good health. Both conserved end residues are part of each CDR3. Fields, in order: J gene, D gene, clone size, V gene, CDR3 DNA, CDR3 protein. A D gene is named only where the DNA matches it firmly. Expanded clones are given a class, and other clones once, few, many or no size at all.

J gene: TRBJ2-1
D gene: TRBD2
clone size: -
V gene: TRBV5-4
CDR3 DNA: TGTGCCAGCAGCTTACTAGCGGGGTCCTACAATGAGCAGTTCTTC
CDR3 protein: CASSLLAGSYNEQFF

J gene: TRBJ2-1
D gene: TRBD2
clone size: -
V gene: TRBV19
CDR3 DNA: TGTGCCAGTAGTTCCCGAGGGACTAGCGGTCCTAGCTCCTACAATGAGCAGTTCTTC
CDR3 protein: CASSSRGTSGPSSYNEQFF

J gene: TRBJ2-1
D gene: -
clone size: once
V gene: TRBV27
CDR3 DNA: TGTGCCAGCAGTTCACGGGACCGCGTAACTGGGGAGCAGTTCTTC
CDR3 protein: CASSSRDRVTGEQFF

J gene: TRBJ2-7
D gene: -
clone size: -
V gene: TRBV7-9
CDR3 DNA: TGTGCCAGCAGCTACGCGAGGTCATACGAGCAGTACTTC
CDR3 protein: CASSYARSYEQYF

J gene: TRBJ1-5
D gene: TRBD1
clone size: -
V gene: TRBV7-2
CDR3 DNA: TGTGCCAGCAGCTTAGGGGGACAGGGGAATCAGCCCCAGCATTTT
CDR3 protein: CASSLGGQGNQPQHF

J gene: TRBJ2-3
D gene: -
clone size: -
V gene: TRBV6-5
CDR3 DNA: TGTGCCAGCAAGGACGTCGGGACAGATACGCAGTATTTT
CDR3 protein: CASKDVGTDTQYF

J gene: TRBJ2-2
D gene: -
clone size: -
V gene: TRBV7-9
CDR3 DNA: TGTGCCAGCAGCTTCGTCCGGGACACCGGGGAGCTGTTTTTT
CDR3 protein: CASSFVRDTGELFF

J gene: TRBJ1-4
D gene: -
clone size: -
V gene: TRBV7-9
CDR3 DNA: TGTGCCAGCAGCGCTCAGGAGGGCACTAATGAAAAACTGTTTTTT
CDR3 protein: CASSAQEGTNEKLFF

J gene: TRBJ2-7
D gene: -
clone size: -
V gene: TRBV18
CDR3 DNA: TGTGCCAGCTCATCCACCGCCGAGGAGCAGTACTTC
CDR3 protein: CASSSTAEEQYF

J gene: TRBJ2-7
D gene: -
clone size: -
V gene: TRBV5-1
CDR3 DNA: TGCGCCAGCAGCTCGGCCCTTGAGCAGTACTTC
CDR3 protein: CASSSALEQYF

J gene: TRBJ1-2
D gene: -
clone size: -
V gene: TRBV7-2
CDR3 DNA: TGTGCCAGCAGCCAAACTCTTCGGGGCGGCTACACCTTC
CDR3 protein: CASSQTLRGGYTF

J gene: TRBJ1-1
D gene: -
clone size: -
V gene: TRBV5-6
CDR3 DNA: TGTGCCAGCAGCTCAAGGGTTGTGAACACTGAAGCTTTCTTT
CDR3 protein: CASSSRVVNTEAFF

J gene: TRBJ1-4
D gene: TRBD1
clone size: -
V gene: TRBV5-1
CDR3 DNA: TGCGCCAGCAGCTTGGACAGGGGGCGGGAAAAACTGTTTTTT
CDR3 protein: CASSLDRGREKLFF

J gene: TRBJ1-4
D gene: -
clone size: -
V gene: TRBV3-1/TRBV3-2
CDR3 DNA: TGTGCCAGCAAAGGGGGGTGGAGTGAAAAACTGTTTTTT
CDR3 protein: CASKGGWSEKLFF

J gene: TRBJ1-1
D gene: -
clone size: -
V gene: TRBV5-1
CDR3 DNA: TGCGCCAGCAGCTTGGATCTCATGGGCGCTGAAGCTTTCTTT
CDR3 protein: CASSLDLMGAEAFF

J gene: TRBJ2-3
D gene: -
clone size: -
V gene: TRBV7-2
CDR3 DNA: TGTGCCAGCAGCTTAGGTCTAACAGCCTACACAGATACGCAGTATTTT
CDR3 protein: CASSLGLTAYTDTQYF

J gene: TRBJ2-4
D gene: -
clone size: -
V gene: TRBV5-4
CDR3 DNA: TGTGCCAGCAGCCTAGACACCACCAAAAACATTCAGTACTTC
CDR3 protein: CASSLDTTKNIQYF

J gene: TRBJ2-1
D gene: TRBD1
clone size: -
V gene: TRBV5-8
CDR3 DNA: TGTGCCAGCAGCCCTGGACAGGTCGGCCACCTGGAGCAGTTCTTC
CDR3 protein: CASSPGQVGHLEQFF

J gene: TRBJ2-2
D gene: TRBD1
clone size: -
V gene: TRBV3-1/TRBV3-2
CDR3 DNA: TGTGCCAGCAGCCAAAGGGGGCCGGGCACCGGGGAGCTGTTTTTT
CDR3 protein: CASSQRGPGTGELFF

J gene: TRBJ1-6
D gene: -
clone size: -
V gene: TRBV3-1/TRBV3-2
CDR3 DNA: TGTGCCAGCAGCTTGACAGGTTATAATTCACCCCTCCACTTT
CDR3 protein: CASSLTGYNSPLHF

J gene: TRBJ2-1
D gene: -
clone size: -
V gene: TRBV6-2/TRBV6-3
CDR3 DNA: TGTGCCAGCAGTTACGATCCAGTTGCTGAGCAGTTCTTC
CDR3 protein: CASSYDPVAEQFF

J gene: TRBJ1-4
D gene: -
clone size: few
V gene: TRBV9
CDR3 DNA: TGTGCCAGCAGCCCTAGACAGAACACTAATGAAAAACTGTTTTTT
CDR3 protein: CASSPRQNTNEKLFF

J gene: TRBJ2-1
D gene: -
clone size: -
V gene: TRBV5-5
CDR3 DNA: TGTGCCAGCAGCTTGGTCAGTTACAATGAGCAGTTCTTC
CDR3 protein: CASSLVSYNEQFF

J gene: TRBJ1-2
D gene: -
clone size: few
V gene: TRBV6-6
CDR3 DNA: TGTGCCAGCACAGGCGGCCAATATGGCTACACCTTC
CDR3 protein: CASTGGQYGYTF

J gene: TRBJ2-3
D gene: TRBD1
clone size: -
V gene: TRBV15
CDR3 DNA: TGTGCCACCGGAAATGACAGGGGGCTAACAGATACGCAGTATTTT
CDR3 protein: CATGNDRGLTDTQYF

J gene: TRBJ2-7
D gene: TRBD2
clone size: -
V gene: TRBV18
CDR3 DNA: TGTGCCAGCTCACCGGGGAGGGGCTTCGACTACGAGCAGTACTTC
CDR3 protein: CASSPGRGFDYEQYF

J gene: TRBJ1-1
D gene: -
clone size: -
V gene: TRBV19
CDR3 DNA: TGTGCCAGTAGTAAGACCCACGACAGGCTGAACACTGAAGCTTTCTTT
CDR3 protein: CASSKTHDRLNTEAFF

J gene: TRBJ2-7
D gene: TRBD1
clone size: -
V gene: TRBV4-1
CDR3 DNA: TGCGCCAGCAGCCAAGATCGGGGGACAGGGGGCGGGGAGCAGTACTTC
CDR3 protein: CASSQDRGTGGGEQYF

J gene: TRBJ1-4
D gene: -
clone size: -
V gene: TRBV4-3
CDR3 DNA: TGCGCCAGCAGCCAAGATTTCCTCGGGGGCTCTTTTAATGAAAAACTGTTTTTT
CDR3 protein: CASSQDFLGGSFNEKLFF

J gene: TRBJ2-7
D gene: TRBD1
clone size: -
V gene: TRBV10-2
CDR3 DNA: TGCGCCAGCAGTGAGATGGGACAGGCCTACGAGCAGTACTTC
CDR3 protein: CASSEMGQAYEQYF

J gene: TRBJ2-4
D gene: TRBD2
clone size: -
V gene: TRBV7-2
CDR3 DNA: TGTGCCAGCAGCCAGGGCCTAGCGGGGGACAAAAACATTCAGTACTTC
CDR3 protein: CASSQGLAGDKNIQYF

J gene: TRBJ1-5
D gene: -
clone size: -
V gene: TRBV6-4
CDR3 DNA: TGTGCCAGCAGTGATTTTTGCAATCAGCCCCAGCATTTT
CDR3 protein: CASSDFCNQPQHF

J gene: TRBJ2-7
D gene: -
clone size: -
V gene: TRBV5-6
CDR3 DNA: TGTGCCAGCAGCTTGTTGGTCGGTGTGGACTCTCCCTACGAGCAGTACTTC
CDR3 protein: CASSLLVGVDSPYEQYF

J gene: TRBJ2-1
D gene: -
clone size: once
V gene: TRBV6-5
CDR3 DNA: TGTGCCAGCAGTTACTGGGGCGGGAAGAATGAGCAGTTCTTC
CDR3 protein: CASSYWGGKNEQFF

J gene: TRBJ2-1
D gene: TRBD2
clone size: -
V gene: TRBV11-2
CDR3 DNA: TGTGCCAGCAGCTTAGGGAGTTTAGGCGGGAGTAGGTATGAGCAGTTCTTC
CDR3 protein: CASSLGSLGGSRYEQFF

J gene: TRBJ1-3
D gene: -
clone size: once
V gene: TRBV6-5
CDR3 DNA: TGTGCCAGCAGTCTAGTCTCTGGAAACACCATATATTTT
CDR3 protein: CASSLVSGNTIYF

J gene: TRBJ1-2
D gene: -
clone size: once
V gene: TRBV18
CDR3 DNA: TGTGCCAGCTCAAAGGACAGCGGCCGCGGCTACACCTTC
CDR3 protein: CASSKDSGRGYTF

J gene: TRBJ1-4
D gene: TRBD1
clone size: few
V gene: TRBV27
CDR3 DNA: TGTGCCAGCAGACTAAACCAGGGGGCTACTAATGAAAAACTGTTTTTT
CDR3 protein: CASRLNQGATNEKLFF

J gene: TRBJ2-3
D gene: TRBD2
clone size: -
V gene: TRBV20-1
CDR3 DNA: TGCAGTGCTAGTTCTAGCGGGAATCCCACAGATACGCAGTATTTT
CDR3 protein: CSASSSGNPTDTQYF

J gene: TRBJ1-4
D gene: -
clone size: -
V gene: TRBV6-1
CDR3 DNA: TGTGCCAGCAGTGACAACCTTAATGAAAAACTGTTTTTT
CDR3 protein: CASSDNLNEKLFF

J gene: TRBJ2-5
D gene: TRBD2
clone size: -
V gene: TRBV5-1
CDR3 DNA: TGCGCCAGCCAATCATCCCTCTTGGGGGGGCAAGAGACCCAGTACTTC
CDR3 protein: CASQSSLLGGQETQYF

J gene: TRBJ2-7
D gene: -
clone size: once
V gene: TRBV10-3
CDR3 DNA: TGTGCCATCAGGATGGCCGAGCTAGCAGCAGGGGAGCAGTACTTC
CDR3 protein: CAIRMAELAAGEQYF